A selection of T cell receptor beta chains follows, all from one sample in a study of technical replicates of blood from a few donors. The assay was immunoSEQ multiplex PCR, and TCRdb's table has in-frame clones only and misses some. The sample carries 55,000 to 75,000 clones, 85% to 95% recorded once. Sequencing was carried out using PBMCs. The origin of the receptors is a human donor in good health. Some clones in this sample may be carry-over from other donors' samples. CDR3s include the opening cysteine and the closing phenylalanine or tryptophan. A D gene is named only where the DNA matches it firmly. Some rows mark clone size as missing; the rest say once, few, many or name a class of expanded clone.

TRBV7-9,TRBD2,TRBJ2-2,17,once,TGTGCCAGCAGCGACTGGCGGTTAGCGGGAGCCACCGGGGAGCTGTTTTTT,CASSDWRLAGATGELFF
TRBV5-6,TRBD2,TRBJ2-1,16,NA,TGTGCCAGCAGCCTCCAGACTAGCGGGAGGGCCGCTGAGCAGTTCTTC,CASSLQTSGRAAEQFF
TRBV6-5,NA,TRBJ1-4,15,NA,TGTGCCAGCAGTTACTCGGGCAGGGTTGGTGAAAAACTGTTTTTT,CASSYSGRVGEKLFF
TRBV4-3,TRBD2,TRBJ2-7,15,NA,TGCGCCAGCAGCCACCTCGCTAGCGGGGGGTACGAGCAGTACTTC,CASSHLASGGYEQYF
TRBV5-6,TRBD1,TRBJ2-2,18,NA,TGTGCCAGCAGCTCGACAACTCGGACAGGGGTGAACACCGGGGAGCTGTTTTTT,CASSSTTRTGVNTGELFF
TRBV7-3,NA,TRBJ2-5,14,NA,TGTGCCAGCAGCTTAAGCGGGAAGTCAGAGACCCAGTACTTC,CASSLSGKSETQYF
TRBV15,NA,TRBJ2-1,17,NA,TGTGCCACCAGCAGACCTTACGTTAGAAGGGGATACAATGAGCAGTTCTTC,CATSRPYVRRGYNEQFF
TRBV27,NA,TRBJ2-5,14,NA,TGTGCCAGCAGTTTATCACACCCCAAAGAGACCCAGTACTTC,CASSLSHPKETQYF
TRBV12-5,TRBD2,TRBJ2-2,15,NA,TGTGCTAGTGGTGAAGCGGGAGGGAGCACCGGGGAGCTGTTTTTT,CASGEAGGSTGELFF
TRBV30,TRBD2,TRBJ2-7,13,NA,TGTGCCTCTCACCCAGCGGGAAGGGACGAGCAGTACTTC,CASHPAGRDEQYF
TRBV5-1,TRBD1,TRBJ2-5,16,NA,TGCGCCAGCAGCTTGTGGGACAGGGTCCCCCAAGAGACCCAGTACTTC,CASSLWDRVPQETQYF
TRBV4-2,NA,TRBJ2-7,15,NA,TGTGCCAGCAGCCATAGTATAGCGCCCGACTACGAGCAGTACTTC,CASSHSIAPDYEQYF
TRBV10-3,NA,TRBJ2-1,13,NA,TGTGCCATCAGTGACAGGGGCGACAATGAGCAGTTCTTC,CAISDRGDNEQFF
TRBV21-1,NA,TRBJ2-1,15,NA,TGTGCCAGCAGCAAATGGGACAGGGATTGGCGTGAGCAGTTCTTC,CASSKWDRDWREQFF
TRBV18,TRBD1,TRBJ2-7,15,NA,TGTGCCAGCTCACCAGTCGGACAGGGTAAAGACGAGCAGTACTTC,CASSPVGQGKDEQYF
TRBV7-8,NA,TRBJ2-7,13,NA,TGTGCCAGCAGCAAAAGGAATAGAGGCGAGCAGTACTTC,CASSKRNRGEQYF
TRBV5-1,TRBD1,TRBJ2-7,16,NA,TGCGCCAGCAGCCCGCTGGACAGGGGAAGAGGCTACGAGCAGTACTTC,CASSPLDRGRGYEQYF
TRBV5-4,NA,TRBJ1-2,13,once,TGTGCCAGCAGCGGCGATCAGGGGTATGGCTACACCTTC,CASSGDQGYGYTF
TRBV4-1,TRBD1,TRBJ1-5,16,NA,TGCGCCAGCAGCCGAGAGACAGGGAATACCAATCAGCCCCAGCATTTT,CASSRETGNTNQPQHF
TRBV10-3,NA,TRBJ1-2,12,NA,TGTGCCATCGGTATAGGGTCGGGAGGCTACACCTTC,CAIGIGSGGYTF
TRBV30,TRBD2,TRBJ2-3,16,NA,TGTGCCTGGAGGGAGGGGTGGCTAGCGGGGCGGGGTACGCAGTATTTT,CAWREGWLAGRGTQYF
TRBV12-5,NA,TRBJ2-7,13,NA,TGTGCTAGTGGTTTGTCTACAGGGAGCGAGCAGTACTTC,CASGLSTGSEQYF
TRBV7-9,NA,TRBJ2-3,16,NA,TGTGCCAGCAGCAGATTAGTAGGGGATACCACAGATACGCAGTATTTT,CASSRLVGDTTDTQYF
TRBV10-3,TRBD2,TRBJ2-2,18,NA,TGTGCCATCAGCCCTCACAACACGGGGACTAGCGGTAACATGGAGCTGTTTTTT,CAISPHNTGTSGNMELFF
TRBV27,TRBD2,TRBJ2-1,18,NA,TGTGCCAGCAGTCAAGGGACTAGCGGGGGAAGCTCCTACAATGAGCAGTTCTTC,CASSQGTSGGSSYNEQFF
TRBV5-6,NA,TRBJ2-7,14,NA,TGTGCCAGCAGCTTGGGACAGCCGACCTACGAGCAGTACTTC,CASSLGQPTYEQYF
TRBV6-4,TRBD2,TRBJ2-3,16,NA,TGTGCCAGCAGTGACTCCGTAGCGGGGGGAACAGATACGCAGTATTTT,CASSDSVAGGTDTQYF
TRBV6-6,TRBD2,TRBJ2-7,16,NA,TGTGCCAGCAGCCGATCTCGCGGGGGGGCGGTTTACGAGCAGTACTTC,CASSRSRGGAVYEQYF
TRBV6-5,NA,TRBJ1-1,13,NA,TGTGCCAGCAGTTACTCTCCAGGAAGAGACGCTTTCTTT,CASSYSPGRDAFF
TRBV6-4,NA,TRBJ1-1,13,large,TGTGCCAGCAGTGAATCAGGAAACACTGAAGCTTTCTTT,CASSESGNTEAFF